This T cell receptor (beta chain) was sequenced during a study of early T cells in non-severe SARS-CoV-2 infection. Study-level information: Sequencing targeted bulk RNA from unsorted whole blood, leaving chains unpaired.

The V gene's germline CDR1 is SGHTA and CDR2 FQGNSA. The CDR3 has 17 amino acids. Trimming at V came to 5 bases and at J to 2 bases, leaving 14 bases not matched to a gene. Attachment of unique molecular identifiers was made to individual cDNA molecules. TCRdb analysed the 5' RACE reads with MiXCR anew, one entry per CDR3 protein. The top ten hold over 10% of the sample, which has fewer than 35,000 distinct CDR3 sequences, about 4% seen once. This TCR was recovered from an adult who was a healthcare worker with PCR-confirmed SARS-CoV-2 infection or an uninfected control (not recorded which). Sequencing was done on a sample of whole blood. This chain links TRBV7-2 with TRBJ2-7, with 8 bases fitting TRBD2. The CDR3: CASSPPASSGRPYEQYF. CDR3 nucleotide sequence: TGTGCCAGCAGCCCTCCGGCTTCTAGCGGGCGTCCCTACGAGCAGTACTTC.